The 27 T cell receptor beta chains below come from one sample, sequenced in a study of breast tumors, draining lymph nodes, adjacent tissues. TCRdb called the multiplex PCR reads again in MiXCR, with one record for every CDR3 protein. The table records some 14,000 distinct CDR3 sequences, roughly 62% of them present only once. Sequenced: tumor-adjacent breast tissue. The receptors originated from a female donor with breast cancer. Some clones in this sample may be carry-over from other donors' samples.

Points on this clonotype: No conserved phenylalanine or tryptophan ends this CDR3, so it is likely a read error. The DNA is omitted, as the CDR3 cannot be located on it reliably, and the CDR3 follows TCRdb's listing. The genes are TRBV30 and TRBJ2-2; the table's D call TRBD1 went unverified against the DNA. Germline CDR1 reads GTSNPN; CDR2 reads SVGIG (reference sequence). 11 amino acids form the CDR3, both terminal residues included. The CDR3 sequence: CAWSARQPATG.

The genes are TRBV24-1 and TRBJ1-5; 9 nucleotides line up with TRBD1. V was clipped by 3 bases and J by 3 bases; unmatched bases: 2. CDR3 length: 15 residues. CDR1 KGHDR and CDR2 SFDVKD come from the germline V gene. CDR3 sequence: CATSDGQGFNQPQHF. CDR3 nucleotide sequence: TGTGCCACCAGTGATGGACAGGGGTTCAATCAGCCCCAGCATTTT.

The chain joins TRBV6-5 to TRBJ1-4; D is unclear. Germline assignment: CDR1 MNHEY and CDR2 SVGAGI. CDR3 size: 15 residues. V was clipped by 0 bases and J by 0 bases, with 5 bases between them. In nucleotides, the CDR3 is TGTGCCAGCAGTTACTCGGGTGCAACTAATGAAAAACTGTTTTTT. Translating gives CASSYSGATNEKLFF.

CDR3 in amino acids: CASSSRTDTQYF. The CDR3 DNA reads TGTGCCAGCAGCTCTCGCACAGATACGCAGTATTTT. V gene TRBV11-1 combines with J gene TRBJ2-3, with D unresolved. The germline V gene encodes CDR1 SGHAT and CDR2 FQDESV (reference sequence). The CDR3 extends over 12 amino acids. V was shortened by 4 bases and J by 1 base, with 3 bases between the two germline ends.

The rearrangement joins TRBV2 to TRBJ1-1, with D possibly matching TRBD1 (5 bases). The CDR3 totals 13 residues. The V end was cut by 5 bases, the J end by 1 base, with 8 bases between. From germline, CDR1 is SNHLY and CDR2 FYNNEI. This CDR3 reads CASSFRGNTEAFF. The CDR3 coding sequence is TGTGCCAGCAGTTTTAGGGGGAACACTGAAGCTTTCTTT.

The gene calls are TRBV11-2 and TRBJ1-6; the D is unclear. The CDR3 consists of 13 residues. Germline CDR1 SGHAT, CDR2 FQNNGV. The germline V and J ends were trimmed by 5 bases and 6 bases, with 8 bases remaining between them. The CDR3 DNA follows: TGTGCCAGCAGCCCTCGAGCTAATTCACCCCTCCACTTT. It is translated as CASSPRANSPLHF.

This clonotype was seen just once. The chain links TRBV9 to TRBJ1-4; 8 bases line up with TRBD1. Germline V lookup: CDR1 SGDLS, CDR2 YYNGEE. V was clipped by 3 bases and J by 5 bases; unmatched bases: 3. This CDR3 spans 14 amino acids. As DNA, the CDR3 is TGTGCCAGCAGCGCTAACAGGGGGAATGAAAAACTGTTTTTT. Translated, it gives CASSANRGNEKLFF.

The chain recombines TRBV6-6 with TRBJ2-1; 7 nucleotides agree with TRBD2. The CDR3 is made up of 13 amino acids. Germline loops: CDR1 MNHNY, CDR2 SVGAGI (reference sequence). The V gene end was trimmed by 10 bases and the J gene end by 0 bases; junction bases not matched to a gene: 3. The CDR3 nucleotides are TGTGCCACCCGGGGGGTCTCCTACAATGAGCAGTTCTTC. Protein sequence: CATRGVSYNEQFF.

The rearrangement uses TRBV11-2 and TRBJ2-2; D may correspond to TRBD1 or TRBD2 (6 bases each). CDR1 and CDR2 (germline): SGHAT, FQNNGV. This CDR3 has 16 residues. The V end was cut by 5 bases, the J end by 5 bases, with 18 bases between. CDR3 protein: CASSQRRGRRTGELFF. The CDR3 DNA reads TGTGCCAGCAGCCAGAGACGGGGGCGAAGGACCGGGGAGCTGTTTTTT.

The rearrangement links TRBV11-1 to TRBJ1-5; D perhaps matches TRBD1 (5 bases). From germline, CDR1 is SGHAT and CDR2 FQDESV (reference sequence). The ends were cut back, 0 bases at V and 0 bases at J, with 12 bases in the middle. This CDR3 spans 17 amino acids. This chain's CDR3 is CASSLATGYDSNQPQHF. CDR3 coding DNA: TGTGCCAGCAGCTTAGCTACAGGCTATGATAGCAATCAGCCCCAGCATTTT.

V gene TRBV20-1 combines with J gene TRBJ2-7; D may be TRBD1 (7 bases). The V end lost 0 bases, the J end lost 6 bases, and 18 bases lay between the germline ends. Germline V gene sequence: CDR1 DFQATT, CDR2 SNEGSKA (reference sequence). The CDR3 is 15 amino acids. Written as DNA, the CDR3 is TGCAGTGCTAGAGATGCGGCAGGGGGGCTTCTCGAGCAGTACTTC. Its protein product is CSARDAAGGLLEQYF.

The rearrangement links TRBV29-1 to TRBJ1-4; 8 bases are a match to TRBD1. V dropped 4 bases and J dropped 5; count of bases not matched to a gene: 6. The CDR3 runs 14 residues. CDR1 SQVTM and CDR2 ANQGSEA come from the germline V gene. CDR3 residues: CSVGKTGANEKLFF. Here the CDR3 DNA reads TGCAGCGTTGGCAAGACAGGGGCAAATGAAAAACTGTTTTTT.

The chain joins TRBV5-1 to TRBJ2-7; 7 bases agree with TRBD1. With 0 bases clipped from V and 6 bases from J, the junction kept 9 bases outside the gene matches. CDR3 length: 15 amino acids. The V gene's germline CDR1 is SGHRS and CDR2 YFSETQ. The CDR3 region is CASSLEGQPPCEQYF. CDR3 coding DNA: TGCGCCAGCAGCTTGGAGGGACAGCCCCCCTGCGAGCAGTACTTC.

This clonotype is labeled as medium-sized. The chain links TRBV4-3 to TRBJ1-2, with 8 bases fitting TRBD1. Germline assignment: CDR1 LGHNA and CDR2 YSLEER. The CDR3 length is 14 residues. V was pared by 0 bases and J by 7 bases, with 4 bases of the junction left unmatched. The chain's CDR3 is CASSQETGGSGYTF. DNA of the CDR3: TGCGCCAGCAGCCAAGAAACAGGGGGTAGTGGCTACACCTTC.

This clonotype was recorded many times. The genes are TRBV9 and TRBJ2-7; either TRBD1 or TRBD2 may fit D (6 bases each). The CDR3 is 16 amino acids. Germline loops: CDR1 SGDLS, CDR2 YYNGEE. With 5 bases removed from V and 5 bases from J, the gap between germline ends came to 23 bases. For the CDR3, the DNA is TGTGCCAGCAGAGCCTATGGTGCCGCCGGGGGCGACGAGCAGTACTTC. Protein product: CASRAYGAAGGDEQYF.

This clonotype has a single count. The CDR3 carries no conserved terminal phenylalanine or tryptophan, so it likely arises from a read error. No DNA is shown, since the ends of the CDR3 on it are uncertain; the CDR3 is the one TCRdb lists. This sequence joins TRBV5-1 and TRBJ1-1; no DNA check was done on the table's D call, TRBD1. Germline lookup yields CDR1 SGHRS and CDR2 YFSETQ. The CDR3 contains 17 residues when both ends are counted. The CDR3: CASSSGMPTGMNSSSGQ.

This clonotype was seen only a few times. CDR3 sequence (DNA): TGCAGCCTTCGGACCGGGACTAGTCCCACGCAGTATTTT. This encodes CSLRTGTSPTQYF. This rearrangement joins TRBV29-1 to TRBJ2-3, with 8 bases fitting TRBD2. The V segment lost 8 bases and the J segment 9 bases; nucleotides outside the gene matches: 13. The germline gives CDR1 SQVTM, CDR2 ANQGSEA. The CDR3 sequence is 13 residues long.

This clonotype was observed many times. This sequence joins TRBV9 and TRBJ2-1, with TRBD2 matching 11 bases. In germline, CDR1 is SGDLS, CDR2 YYNGEE. V dropped 6 bases and J dropped 6; count of bases not matched to a gene: 5. The CDR3 sequence is 14 residues long. The CDR3: CASNLAGGGNEQFF. DNA of the CDR3: TGTGCCAGCAATCTAGCGGGGGGAGGCAATGAGCAGTTCTTC.

The rearrangement uses TRBV20-1 and TRBJ2-7, with 11 bases lining up with TRBD2. Germline CDR1 is DFQATT and CDR2 is SNEGSKA (reference sequence). CDR3 length: 15 residues. The ends lost 6 bases at V and 1 base at J; junction bases unmatched: 8. The DNA for the CDR3 is TGCAGTGCGCATGCGACTAGCGGGGCGTCCTACGAGCAGTACTTC. Residues: CSAHATSGASYEQYF.

The chain combines TRBV9 with TRBJ1-3; D ambiguous. CDR3 length: 12 amino acids. Germline values: CDR1 SGDLS, CDR2 YYNGEE. V lost 5 bases and J 6 bases, leaving 9 bases between the germline ends. The CDR3 coding sequence is TGTGCCAGCAGTCCGGACCTAAACACCATATATTTT. Its translation is CASSPDLNTIYF.

This chain uses TRBV24-1 with TRBJ1-4, with 7 nucleotides matching TRBD1. V was clipped by 3 bases and J by 5 bases; unmatched bases: 5. In germline, CDR1 is KGHDR, CDR2 SFDVKD. The CDR3 runs 15 residues. The CDR3, as DNA: TGTGCCACCAGTGATAGCTTGACAGGGAATGAAAAACTGTTTTTT. As protein: CATSDSLTGNEKLFF.

The rearrangement joins TRBV20-1 to TRBJ2-3; D not resolved. The germline gives CDR1 DFQATT, CDR2 SNEGSKA (reference sequence). The length of the CDR3 is 13 residues. V was cut by 3 bases and J by 0 bases, with 7 bases left in between. CDR3 coding DNA: TGCAGTGCTAGTCTGGGCAGCACAGATACGCAGTATTTT. This translates into CSASLGSTDTQYF.

V gene TRBV2 combines with J gene TRBJ2-7, with D maybe TRBD2 (6 bases). Trimming removed 7 bases at V and 3 bases at J, with 19 bases between. This CDR3 is built from 15 residues. The germline gives CDR1 SNHLY, CDR2 FYNNEI. The CDR3: CASIELPGGNYEQYF. The CDR3 DNA reads as TGTGCCAGCATAGAACTACCGGGCGGGAACTACGAGCAGTACTTC.

This clonotype showed up many times. The chain is built from TRBV6-1 and TRBJ1-1, with D unclear. With 6 bases removed from V and 4 bases from J, the gap between germline ends came to 9 bases. Germline CDR1 reads MNHNS; CDR2 reads SASEGT. The CDR3 sequence is 12 residues long. Here the CDR3 reads CASSREGTEAFF. The CDR3 region has the DNA TGTGCCAGCAGCCGGGAGGGCACTGAAGCTTTCTTT.

This clonotype is judged medium-sized (0.01 to 0.1%). This chain joins TRBV30 and TRBJ2-1, with D tentatively TRBD1 (5 bases). The germline V gene encodes CDR1 GTSNPN and CDR2 SVGIG (reference sequence). The CDR3 has 13 residues. V was shortened by 4 bases and J by 3 bases, with 10 bases between the two germline ends. Here the CDR3 reads CAWTGISYNEQFF. As DNA, the CDR3 is TGTGCCTGGACAGGGATTAGCTACAATGAGCAGTTCTTC.

The chain couples TRBV12-3 or TRBV12-4 to TRBJ2-1; D ambiguous. CDR3 length: 12 amino acids. The V end was cut by 6 bases, the J end by 7 bases, with 10 bases between. CDR3 coding DNA: TGTGCCAGCAGCCGCCGGAGTAATGAGCAGTTCTTC. Translating it yields CASSRRSNEQFF.

CDR3 DNA: TGTGCCAGCAGCTTAGGGACAGGGGATGGCTACACCTTC. Protein product: CASSLGTGDGYTF. The chain combines TRBV11-2 with TRBJ1-2, with 9 positions matching TRBD1. There are 13 residues in the CDR3. V lost 1 base and J lost 6; bases outside the gene matches: 0. CDR1 and CDR2 from the germline V gene are SGHAT and FQNNGV. Full variable domain (missing parts from reference TRBV11-2 and TRBJ1-2): EAGVAQSPRYKIIEKRQSVAFWCNPISGHATLYWYQQILGQGPKLLIQFQNNGVVDDSQLPKDRFSAERLKGVDSTLKIQPAKLEDSAVYLCASSLGTGDGYTFGSGTRLTVV.